The sequence of this T cell receptor beta chain was determined in a study of blood T cell repertoires in COVID-19. Study-wide context: The United States, Italy and Spain were the sources of the acute and convalescent COVID-19 samples.

Method: immunoSEQ multiplex PCR; TCRdb's copy keeps in-frame clones and lacks some. The profile shows 150,000 to 200,000 clones, around 90% of them singletons. J was trimmed by 0 bases and V by 6 bases; bases with no gene match: 6. CDR1 and CDR2 (germline): ENHRY, SYGVKD. CDR3 length equals 15 residues. The rearrangement joins TRBV10-3 to TRBJ2-3; the match to TRBD1 covers 7 bases. This TCR was recovered from a woman in her fifties or sixties with acute or convalescent COVID-19. Sequenced material: peripheral blood. The CDR3 coding sequence is TGTGCCATCAGCCAGACAGGGATAAGCACAGATACGCAGTATTTT. It is translated as CAISQTGISTDTQYF.